These 28 T cell receptor beta chains were all obtained from the same sample, sequenced in a study of CD8 T cells in ankylosing spondylitis. No antigen is known for these receptors. MiXCR, applied by TCRdb to the 5' RACE reads, yields one record per CDR3 protein. This sample has under 850,000 distinct CDR3 sequences, with under 20% found just once. The study, taken as a whole, reports: Among TCR beta sequences, a motif of fewer than 10 highly homologous variants appeared characteristic of ankylosing spondylitis blood.

The sequencing input was blood, either unsorted or a sorted T cell fraction (not recorded which). These receptors were taken from a male donor with ankylosing spondylitis.

This sequence joins TRBV29-1 and TRBJ2-4; tentatively, D is TRBD1 (5 bases). Germline V gene data show CDR1 as SQVTM and CDR2 as ANQGSEA. There are 13 residues in the CDR3. Deletions cut 7 bases from V and 0 bases from J, with 10 bases between. The CDR3 loop is CSATDIAKNIQYF. CDR3 nucleotide sequence: TGCAGCGCGACAGATATAGCCAAAAACATTCAGTACTTC.

The chain joins TRBV7-9 to TRBJ2-1; D is possibly TRBD1 or TRBD2 (5 bases each). V was trimmed by 5 bases and J by 5 bases, leaving 13 bases between them. CDR1 and CDR2 from the germline V gene are SEHNR and FQNEAQ (reference sequence). The CDR3 is 14 residues long. The chain's CDR3 is CASSNGDGDNEQFF. Here the CDR3 DNA reads TGTGCCAGCAGCAACGGGGACGGTGACAATGAGCAGTTCTTC.

This clonotype was counted only a few times. The V call is TRBV29-1, the J call TRBJ2-1; 8 bases line up with TRBD2. This CDR3 contains 15 residues. J gave up 0 bases and V 6 bases, and 7 bases lay outside the gene matches. Germline lookup yields CDR1 SQVTM and CDR2 ANQGSEA. The CDR3: CSVVGAGDSYNEQFF. Written as DNA, the CDR3 is TGCAGCGTGGTCGGAGCGGGGGACTCCTACAATGAGCAGTTCTTC.

V is TRBV2 and J is TRBJ1-2; TRBD1 matches at 7 bases. J lost 4 bases, V lost 8 bases, and 7 bases had no gene match. Looked up from germline, CDR1 is SNHLY and CDR2 is FYNNEI. CDR3 size: 13 residues. This CDR3 reads CASDSGQIYGYTF. CDR3 DNA: TGTGCCAGCGATTCGGGACAGATCTATGGCTACACCTTC.

This clonotype has more than one count but fewer than ten. The rearrangement links TRBV27 to TRBJ1-2, with 9 nucleotides matching TRBD1. The CDR3 extends over 16 amino acids. Unmatched junction bases numbered 6, after V lost 0 bases and J lost 4 bases. The germline V gene encodes CDR1 MNHEY and CDR2 SMNVEV (reference sequence). CDR3 protein: CASSLSYRGLGYGYTF. DNA of the CDR3: TGTGCCAGCAGTTTATCCTACAGGGGGCTTGGCTATGGCTACACCTTC.

The V call is TRBV6-1, the J call TRBJ2-3; D might be TRBD2 (7 bases). Per germline, CDR1 MNHNS and CDR2 SASEGT. V lost 6 bases to trimming and J lost 4 bases, with 20 bases between them. The CDR3 loop spans 16 amino acids. This CDR3 is CASRAGGLATSDTQYF. DNA for the CDR3: TGTGCCAGCAGGGCCGGGGGGCTAGCAACTTCAGATACGCAGTATTTT.

The V gene is TRBV6-1, the J gene TRBJ1-2; the match to TRBD1 covers 9 bases. The CDR3 totals 16 residues. The V segment lost 7 bases and the J segment 0 bases; nucleotides outside the gene matches: 9. From germline, CDR1 is MNHNS and CDR2 SASEGT. The CDR3 loop reads CASKGAGQGPNYGYTF. The CDR3 DNA is TGTGCCAGCAAGGGGGCAGGACAGGGGCCTAACTATGGCTACACCTTC.

The rearrangement uses TRBV6-1 and TRBJ1-1; the match to TRBD1 covers 7 bases. Germline V gene data show CDR1 as MNHNS and CDR2 as SASEGT. The J segment lost 6 bases and the V segment lost 6 bases, leaving 16 bases of the junction unmatched. The CDR3 covers 16 residues. The CDR3 DNA reads TGTGCCAGCAGCCCCCGTGCCACAGGGGCCTCACCTGAAGCTTTCTTT. This gives the protein CASSPRATGASPEAFF.

This clonotype was counted a few times. The rearrangement links TRBV28 to TRBJ2-2; D is undetermined. The germline V gene encodes CDR1 MDHEN and CDR2 SYDVKM. V gave up 4 bases and J gave up 9 bases, with 18 bases separating them. This CDR3 comprises 15 residues. The CDR3 spells CASSSPSDAPRELFF. The CDR3 nucleotides read TGTGCCAGCAGTTCCCCATCTGACGCCCCCAGGGAGCTGTTTTTT.

The V gene is TRBV20-1, the J gene TRBJ2-3, with 8 positions matching TRBD2. The CDR3 extends over 15 amino acids. V trimming: 5 bases; J trimming: 2 bases; junction bases outside the gene matches: 9. The germline V gene has CDR1 DFQATT and CDR2 SNEGSKA (reference sequence). The CDR3 sequence is CSAEVAGTNTDTQYF. The CDR3 bases are TGCAGTGCTGAGGTAGCGGGGACTAACACAGATACGCAGTATTTT.

The J gene is TRBJ2-3, the V gene TRBV29-1; the match to TRBD2 covers 10 bases. Trimming removed 8 bases from V and 2 bases from J; junction bases left unmatched: 4. The CDR3 sequence is 13 residues long. The germline gives CDR1 SQVTM, CDR2 ANQGSEA. This CDR3 reads CSLLAGTTDTQYF. In DNA form, the CDR3 reads TGCAGCCTACTAGCGGGGACCACAGATACGCAGTATTTT.

The V gene is TRBV12-3 or TRBV12-4, the J gene TRBJ1-1, with D perhaps TRBD1 (5 bases). V was trimmed by 5 bases and J by 7 bases, leaving 8 bases between them. This CDR3 contains 11 residues. For the CDR3, the DNA is TGTGCCAGCAGTAAAACAGGTGAAGCTTTCTTT. Its translation is CASSKTGEAFF.

This clonotype was found many times. The genes are TRBV25-1 and TRBJ2-5, with D possibly being TRBD1 or TRBD2 (5 bases each). Germline V gene sequence: CDR1 MGHDK, CDR2 SYGVNS. The germline V and J ends were trimmed by 1 base and 2 bases, with 5 bases remaining between them. This CDR3 comprises 13 residues. CDR3: CASSEWGQETQYF. CDR3 DNA: TGTGCCAGCAGTGAATGGGGGCAAGAGACCCAGTACTTC.

This sequence joins TRBV4-1 and TRBJ2-7, with 7 bases lining up with TRBD1. In germline, CDR1 is MGHRA, CDR2 YSYEKL. The junction had 8 bases not matched to a gene; V was cut back by 3 bases and J by 3 bases. The length of the CDR3 is 15 residues. The DNA of the CDR3 is TGCGCCAGCAGCCAGCGAAAGACAGGGAGCTACGAGCAGTACTTC. Encoded protein: CASSQRKTGSYEQYF.

This clonotype was counted a few times. The gene calls are TRBV6-1 and TRBJ1-1, with 7 bases that match TRBD1. Germline trimming cut 8 bases from V and 5 bases from J; bases unmatched to any gene: 11. The germline CDR1 and CDR2 sequences are MNHNS and SASEGT. The CDR3 consists of 14 residues. The CDR3 reads CASQLKTGWTEAFF. DNA for the CDR3: TGTGCCAGCCAACTGAAGACAGGGTGGACTGAAGCTTTCTTT.

This clonotype was counted a few times. The rearrangement uses TRBV7-9 and TRBJ2-7; TRBD1 agrees at 7 bases. Germline V lookup: CDR1 SEHNR, CDR2 FQNEAQ (reference sequence). After removal of 2 bases from V and 2 bases from J, the junction contained 12 bases not matched to a gene. The CDR3 sequence is 17 residues long. In DNA form, the CDR3 reads TGTGCCAGCAGCTTAAAAGGGGAGACAGGGTTTACCTACGAGCAGTACTTC. Residues: CASSLKGETGFTYEQYF.

The V call is TRBV4-3, the J call TRBJ2-2, with TRBD2 identical over 8 bases. Per the germline V gene, CDR1 is LGHNA and CDR2 is YSLEER. The ends lost 5 bases at V and 3 bases at J; junction bases unmatched: 5. The CDR3 sequence is 15 residues long. CDR3 coding DNA: TGCGCCAGCAGCTCTCGGGAGGGGTACACCGGGGAGCTGTTTTTT. This gives the protein CASSSREGYTGELFF.

As DNA, the CDR3 is TGTGCCAGCAGTGAATACGACAGGAGAGCTTTCTTT. This sequence encodes CASSEYDRRAFF. This chain connects TRBV25-1 to TRBJ1-1; tentative D call: TRBD1 (6 bases). Germline CDR1 and CDR2: MGHDK and SYGVNS. The germline V and J ends were trimmed by 0 bases and 10 bases, with 9 bases remaining between them. The CDR3 is 12 residues long.

A single count supports this clonotype. The chain couples TRBV6-2 or TRBV6-3 to TRBJ2-3, with 8 bases matching TRBD2. The CDR3 is 15 residues long. V shed 4 bases and J 0 bases; nucleotides not matched to a gene: 3. Germline loops: CDR1 MNHEY, CDR2 SVGEGT. The CDR3: CASSWSSGSTDTQYF. For the CDR3, the DNA is TGTGCCAGCAGTTGGTCTAGCGGGAGCACAGATACGCAGTATTTT.

The J gene is TRBJ1-2, the V gene TRBV11-2; 7 positions agree with TRBD1. The CDR3 totals 16 residues. Germline V CDR1 and CDR2: SGHAT, FQNNGV. The V gene end was trimmed by 0 bases and the J gene end by 5 bases; junction bases not matched to a gene: 9. CDR3 sequence: CASSLDQDTGEYGYTF. CDR3 bases: TGTGCCAGCAGCTTAGATCAAGATACAGGGGAGTATGGCTACACCTTC.

This clonotype has just a few counts. V gene TRBV5-1 combines with J gene TRBJ2-1, with D perhaps matching TRBD1 (5 bases). Trimming removed 0 bases at V and 4 bases at J, with 14 bases between. Looked up from germline, CDR1 is SGHRS and CDR2 is YFSETQ. This CDR3 spans 16 amino acids. CDR3 sequence: CASSLGQPPPYNEQFF. The CDR3 DNA reads as TGCGCCAGCAGCTTGGGACAGCCTCCGCCATACAATGAGCAGTTCTTC.

This clonotype was observed a few times. This chain uses TRBV4-3 with TRBJ2-4; D call uncertain. The germline V and J ends were trimmed by 0 bases and 5 bases, with 8 bases remaining between them. Germline V lookup: CDR1 LGHNA, CDR2 YSLEER. CDR3 length: 14 amino acids. The CDR3 here is CASSQDVGQNIQYF. For the CDR3, the DNA is TGCGCCAGCAGCCAAGATGTAGGCCAAAACATTCAGTACTTC.

V usage is TRBV5-1 and J usage is TRBJ2-7; 10 bases line up with TRBD1. The germline gives CDR1 SGHRS, CDR2 YFSETQ. V gave up 4 bases and J gave up 6 bases; unmatched junction bases: 7. The CDR3 runs 14 residues. This chain's CDR3 is CASSMGQGSSEQYF. The CDR3 DNA reads TGCGCCAGCAGCATGGGACAGGGGAGCTCCGAGCAGTACTTC.

V usage is TRBV28 and J usage is TRBJ2-3; a weak D match, TRBD1 (6 bases). Trimming cost V 4 bases and J 6 bases, with 17 bases left between them. The CDR3 covers 15 residues. From germline, CDR1 is MDHEN and CDR2 SYDVKM. The CDR3 is CASSWDKAKTDTQYF. The CDR3 DNA reads TGTGCCAGCAGTTGGGACAAGGCAAAAACGGATACGCAGTATTTT. Supplemented by reference TRBV28 and TRBJ2-3, the full variable domain reads DVKVTQSSRYLVKRTGEKVFLECVQDMDHENMFWYRQDPGLGLRLIYFSYDVKMKEKGDIPEGYSVSREKKERFSLILESASTNQTSMYLCASSWDKAKTDTQYFGPGTRLTVL.

In its sample, this clonotype was seen many times. The V gene is TRBV12-3 or TRBV12-4, the J gene TRBJ2-2; no reliable D call. Trimming cost V 3 bases and J 7 bases, with 3 bases left between them. This CDR3 contains 11 residues. The DNA for the CDR3 is TGTGCCAGCAGTTTGTTCGGGGAGCTGTTTTTT. Protein sequence: CASSLFGELFF.

This chain links TRBV4-3 with TRBJ1-2; possible D gene TRBD1, 5 bases. Trimming took off 0 bases at V and 9 bases at J, with 8 bases between the two ends. This CDR3 is 12 amino acids long. Germline loops: CDR1 LGHNA, CDR2 YSLEER. CDR3 protein: CASSQEDRSYTF. The CDR3, as DNA: TGCGCCAGCAGCCAAGAAGACAGAAGCTACACCTTC.

This clonotype has just a few counts. The V call is TRBV4-1, the J call TRBJ1-1; weak D call: TRBD1 (5 bases). V lost 0 bases to trimming and J lost 3 bases, with 14 bases between them. The CDR3 has 16 amino acids. Per germline, CDR1 MGHRA and CDR2 YSYEKL. CDR3 amino acids: CASSQELPRADTEAFF. CDR3 DNA: TGCGCCAGCAGCCAAGAGTTACCCAGGGCGGACACTGAAGCTTTCTTT.

The chain uses TRBV29-1 and TRBJ2-3; 10 bases fit TRBD1. The germline V gene encodes CDR1 SQVTM and CDR2 ANQGSEA. The trim removed 0 bases at V and 6 bases at J, leaving 12 bases unmatched. The length of the CDR3 is 17 residues. As DNA, the CDR3 is TGCAGCGTTGAAGAGACAGGGGGCTTTTTTCTGTCCGATACGCAGTATTTT. Amino acids: CSVEETGGFFLSDTQYF.